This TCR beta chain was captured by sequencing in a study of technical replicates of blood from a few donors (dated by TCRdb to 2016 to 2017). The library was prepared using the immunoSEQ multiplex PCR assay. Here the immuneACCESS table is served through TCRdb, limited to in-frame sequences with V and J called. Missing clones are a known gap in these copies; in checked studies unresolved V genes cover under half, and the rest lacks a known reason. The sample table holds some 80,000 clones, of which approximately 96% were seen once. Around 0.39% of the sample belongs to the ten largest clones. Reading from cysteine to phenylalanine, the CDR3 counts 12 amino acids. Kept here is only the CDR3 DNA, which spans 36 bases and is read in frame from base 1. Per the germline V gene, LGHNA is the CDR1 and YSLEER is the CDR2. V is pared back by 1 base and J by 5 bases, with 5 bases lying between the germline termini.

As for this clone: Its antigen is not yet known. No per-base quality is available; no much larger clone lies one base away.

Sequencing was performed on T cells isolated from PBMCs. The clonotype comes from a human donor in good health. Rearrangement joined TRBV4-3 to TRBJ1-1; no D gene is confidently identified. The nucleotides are TGCGCCAGCAGCCAAGGAGAGACTGAAGCTTTCTTT. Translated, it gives CASSQGETEAFF.